The clone carrying this T cell receptor (beta chain) was counted ten times or more. What it binds is unknown. TCRdb re-derived calls from the reads in MiXCR, one entry per CDR3 protein. The profile covers 100,000 to 150,000 distinct CDR3 sequences, with approximately 9.2% appearing a single time and over 9.5% taken by the ten largest. The source of the sample is a study of T cell repertoires in cytomegalovirus infection. Overall study context: The public TCR beta signatures pointed to both CMV infection and matching HLA type. The study, taken as a whole, reports: Summed public TCR beta family frequency identified CMV carriers bearing the relevant HLA. Across the ex vivo response, the dominant clonotypes were HLA-C-restricted CMV-specific TCR beta clonotypes.

This clonotype was sampled from a human donor in good health (CMV status not recorded). Some clones in this sample may be carry-over from other donors' samples. The sequenced sample consisted of PBMCs.

The CDR3 DNA reads TGTGCCAGCAGCCAAGAGACAGCCTCGGCGCAGTACTTC. Translated, it gives CASSQETASAQYF. The gene calls are TRBV4-2 and TRBJ2-7; TRBD1 is a possible D gene (5 bases). There are 13 residues in the CDR3. Trimming shortened V by 0 bases and J by 9 bases, and 12 bases separated the two germline ends. CDR1 is LGHNA, CDR2 YNFKEQ, per germline.